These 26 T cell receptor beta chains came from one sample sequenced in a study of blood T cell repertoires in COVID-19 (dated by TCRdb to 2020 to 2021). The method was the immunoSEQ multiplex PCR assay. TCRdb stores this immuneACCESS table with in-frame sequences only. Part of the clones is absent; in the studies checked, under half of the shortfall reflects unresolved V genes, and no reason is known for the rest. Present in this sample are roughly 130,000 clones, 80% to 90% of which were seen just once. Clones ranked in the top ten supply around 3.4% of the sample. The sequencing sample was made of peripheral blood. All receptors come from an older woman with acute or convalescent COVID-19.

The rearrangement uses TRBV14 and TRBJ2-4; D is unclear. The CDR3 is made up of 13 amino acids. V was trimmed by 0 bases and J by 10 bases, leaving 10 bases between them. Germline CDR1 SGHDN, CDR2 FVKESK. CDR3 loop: CASSQDLSSIQYF. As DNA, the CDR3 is TGTGCCAGCAGCCAAGACTTGTCTAGTATTCAGTACTTC.

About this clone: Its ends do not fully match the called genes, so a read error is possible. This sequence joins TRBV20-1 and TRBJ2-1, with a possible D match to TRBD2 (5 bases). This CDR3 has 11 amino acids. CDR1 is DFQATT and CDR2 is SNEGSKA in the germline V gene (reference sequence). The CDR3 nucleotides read TGCAGTGCTAGAGATGCCGGCGGGCCTGTCTTC. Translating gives CSARDAGGPVF.

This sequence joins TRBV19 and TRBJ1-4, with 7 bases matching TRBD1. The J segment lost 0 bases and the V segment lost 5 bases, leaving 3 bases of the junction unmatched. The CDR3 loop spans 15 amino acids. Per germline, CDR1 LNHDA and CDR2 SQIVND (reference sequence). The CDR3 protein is CASSSTGATNEKLFF. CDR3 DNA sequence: TGTGCCAGTAGTTCTACAGGGGCAACTAATGAAAAACTGTTTTTT.

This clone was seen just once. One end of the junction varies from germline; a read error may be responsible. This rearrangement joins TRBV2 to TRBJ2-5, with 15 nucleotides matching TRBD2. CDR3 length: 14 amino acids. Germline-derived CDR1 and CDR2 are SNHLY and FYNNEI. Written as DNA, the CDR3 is TGTGCCAGCACTACCGGGACTAGCGGGAGGCTAGCGCACTTC. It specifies CASTTGTSGRLAHF.

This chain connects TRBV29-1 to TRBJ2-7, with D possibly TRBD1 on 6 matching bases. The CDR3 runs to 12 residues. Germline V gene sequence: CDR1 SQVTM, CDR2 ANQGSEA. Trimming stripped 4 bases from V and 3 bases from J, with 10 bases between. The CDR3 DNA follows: TGCAGCGTTGTGGACAGTAACTACGAGCAGTACGTC. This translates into CSVVDSNYEQYV.

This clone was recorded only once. The CDR3 region is CASSLTVLRTQYF. The CDR3 DNA reads TGTGCCAGCAGCCTAACGGTTCTGCGGACCCAGTACTTC. This rearrangement joins TRBV3-1 (or the pseudogene TRBV3-2) to TRBJ2-5, with D uncertain. Trimming removed 4 bases at V and 7 bases at J, with 13 bases between. The germline CDR1 and CDR2 sequences are LGHDT and YNNKEL (reference sequence). CDR3 length equals 13 residues.

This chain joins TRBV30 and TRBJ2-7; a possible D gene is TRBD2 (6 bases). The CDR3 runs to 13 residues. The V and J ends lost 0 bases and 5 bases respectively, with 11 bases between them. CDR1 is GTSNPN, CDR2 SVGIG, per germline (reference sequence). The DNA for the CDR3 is TGTGCCTGGAGTGTACGGGACTGGGACGAGCAGTACTTC. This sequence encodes CAWSVRDWDEQYF.

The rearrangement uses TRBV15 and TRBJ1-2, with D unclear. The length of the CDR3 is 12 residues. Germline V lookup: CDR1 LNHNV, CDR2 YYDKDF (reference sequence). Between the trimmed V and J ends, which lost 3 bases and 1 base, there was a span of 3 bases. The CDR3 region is CATSSLNYGYTF. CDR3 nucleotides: TGTGCCACCAGCAGCCTTAACTATGGCTACACCTTC.

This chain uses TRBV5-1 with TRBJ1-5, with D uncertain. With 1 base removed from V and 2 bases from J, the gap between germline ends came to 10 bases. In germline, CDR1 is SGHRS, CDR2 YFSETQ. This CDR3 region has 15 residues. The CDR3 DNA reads TGCGCCAGCAGCTTGTCCACCGGAGGCAATCAGCCCCAGCATTTT. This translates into CASSLSTGGNQPQHF.

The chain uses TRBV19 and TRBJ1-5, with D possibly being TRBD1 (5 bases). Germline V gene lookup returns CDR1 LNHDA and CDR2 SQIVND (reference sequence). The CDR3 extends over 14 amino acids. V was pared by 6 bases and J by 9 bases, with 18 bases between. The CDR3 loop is CASRDDSPLTPQHF. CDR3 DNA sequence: TGTGCCAGTAGAGACGACAGTCCCCTAACGCCCCAGCATTTT.

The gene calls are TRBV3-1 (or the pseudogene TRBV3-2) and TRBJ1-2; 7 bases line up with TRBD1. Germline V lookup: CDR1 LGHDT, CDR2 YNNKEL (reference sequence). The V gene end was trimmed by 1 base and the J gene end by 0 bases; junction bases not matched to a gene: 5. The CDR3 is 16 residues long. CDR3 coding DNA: TGTGCCAGCAGCCAAGGGACAGGAGTTCCTAACTATGGCTACACCTTC. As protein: CASSQGTGVPNYGYTF.

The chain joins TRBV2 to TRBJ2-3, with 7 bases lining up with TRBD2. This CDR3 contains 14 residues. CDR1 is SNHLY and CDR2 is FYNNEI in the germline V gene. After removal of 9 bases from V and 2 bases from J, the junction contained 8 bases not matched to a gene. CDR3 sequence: CAREWREITDTQYF. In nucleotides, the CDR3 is TGTGCCAGGGAGTGGCGGGAGATCACAGATACGCAGTATTTT.

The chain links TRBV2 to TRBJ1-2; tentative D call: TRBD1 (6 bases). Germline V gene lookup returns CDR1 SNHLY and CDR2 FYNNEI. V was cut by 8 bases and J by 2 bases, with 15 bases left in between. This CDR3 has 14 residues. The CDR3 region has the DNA TGTGCCAGCCGTCTCGGGGGGCGGAACTATGGCTACACCTTC. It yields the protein CASRLGGRNYGYTF.

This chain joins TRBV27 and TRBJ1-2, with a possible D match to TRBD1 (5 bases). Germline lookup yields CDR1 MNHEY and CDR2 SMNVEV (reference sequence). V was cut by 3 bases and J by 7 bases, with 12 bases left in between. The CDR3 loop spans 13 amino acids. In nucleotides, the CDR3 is TGTGCCAGCAGTTTGGCAGGGTTCTTTGGCTACACCTTC. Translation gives CASSLAGFFGYTF.

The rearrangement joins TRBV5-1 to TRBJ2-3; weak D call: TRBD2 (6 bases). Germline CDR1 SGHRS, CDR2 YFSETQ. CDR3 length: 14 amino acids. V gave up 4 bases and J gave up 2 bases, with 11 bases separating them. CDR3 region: CASSLGGATDTQYF. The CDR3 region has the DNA TGCGCCAGCAGCCTTGGAGGGGCCACAGATACGCAGTATTTT.

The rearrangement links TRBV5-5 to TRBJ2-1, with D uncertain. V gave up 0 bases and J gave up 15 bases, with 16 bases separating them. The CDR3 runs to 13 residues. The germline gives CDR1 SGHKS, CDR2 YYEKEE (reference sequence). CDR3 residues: CASSLDLLLTGFF. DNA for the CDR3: TGTGCCAGCAGCTTGGACTTACTCCTCACCGGGTTCTTC. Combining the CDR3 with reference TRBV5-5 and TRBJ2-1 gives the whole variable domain DAGVTQSPTHLIKTRGQQVTLRCSPISGHKSVSWYQQVLGQGPQFIFQYYEKEERGRGNFPDRFSARQFPNYSSELNVNALLLGDSALYLCASSLDLLLTGFFGPGTRLTVL.

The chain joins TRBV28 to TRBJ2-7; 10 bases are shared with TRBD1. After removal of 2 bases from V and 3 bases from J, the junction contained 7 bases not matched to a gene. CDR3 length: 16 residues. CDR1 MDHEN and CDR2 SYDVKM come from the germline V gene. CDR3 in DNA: TGTGCCAGCAGTTTAGGGGGAGGGACAGGGGTCTACGAGCAGTACTTC. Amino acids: CASSLGGGTGVYEQYF.

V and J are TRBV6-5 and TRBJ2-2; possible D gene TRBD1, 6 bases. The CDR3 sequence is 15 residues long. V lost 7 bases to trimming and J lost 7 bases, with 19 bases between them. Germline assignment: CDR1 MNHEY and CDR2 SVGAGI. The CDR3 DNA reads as TGTGCCAGCACCCCTCGGACAGTAAATAGCGGGGAGCTGTTTTTT. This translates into CASTPRTVNSGELFF.

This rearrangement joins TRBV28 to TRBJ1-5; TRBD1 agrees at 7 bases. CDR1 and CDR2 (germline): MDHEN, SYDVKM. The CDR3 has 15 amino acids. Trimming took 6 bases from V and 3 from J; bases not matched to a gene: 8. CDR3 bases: TGTGCCAGCAGACAGACAGGGTGGATCAATCAGCCCCAGCATTTT. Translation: CASRQTGWINQPQHF.

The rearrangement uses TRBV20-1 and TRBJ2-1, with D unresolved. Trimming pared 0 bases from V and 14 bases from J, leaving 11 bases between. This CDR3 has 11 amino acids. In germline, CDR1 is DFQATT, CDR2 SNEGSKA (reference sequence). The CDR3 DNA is TGCAGTGCTAGAGATGCGCCTTCCGAGTTCTTC. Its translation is CSARDAPSEFF.

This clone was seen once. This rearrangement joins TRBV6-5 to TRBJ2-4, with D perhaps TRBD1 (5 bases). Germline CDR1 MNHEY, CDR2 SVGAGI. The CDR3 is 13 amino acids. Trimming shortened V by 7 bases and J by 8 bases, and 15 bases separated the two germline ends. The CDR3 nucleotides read TGTGCCAGCACCATGGGGCTTTTAGACATTCAGTACTTC. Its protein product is CASTMGLLDIQYF.

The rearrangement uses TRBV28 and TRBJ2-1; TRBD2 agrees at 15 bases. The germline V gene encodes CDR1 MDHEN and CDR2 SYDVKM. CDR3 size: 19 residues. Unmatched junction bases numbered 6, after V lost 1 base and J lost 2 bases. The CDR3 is CASSLSGLAGGHAYNEQFF. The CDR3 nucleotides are TGTGCCAGCAGTTTATCGGGACTAGCGGGAGGACACGCCTACAATGAGCAGTTCTTC.

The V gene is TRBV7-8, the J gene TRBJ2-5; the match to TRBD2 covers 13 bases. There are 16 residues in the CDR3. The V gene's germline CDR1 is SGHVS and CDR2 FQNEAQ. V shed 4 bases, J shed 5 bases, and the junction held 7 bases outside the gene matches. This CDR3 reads CASSSILAGGPETQYF. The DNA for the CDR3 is TGTGCCAGCAGCTCCATACTAGCGGGAGGGCCCGAGACCCAGTACTTC.

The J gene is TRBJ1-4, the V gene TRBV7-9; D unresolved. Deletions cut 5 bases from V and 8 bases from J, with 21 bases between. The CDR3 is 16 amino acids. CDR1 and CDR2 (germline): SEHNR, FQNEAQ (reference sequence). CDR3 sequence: CASSLLTNQAREKLFF. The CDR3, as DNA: TGTGCCAGCAGCCTCCTGACCAACCAAGCGAGGGAAAAACTGTTTTTT.

The CDR3 spells CASSLSGTVYGYTF. The CDR3 nucleotides are TGTGCCAGCAGTTTATCCGGGACAGTCTATGGCTACACCTTC. The J gene is TRBJ1-2, the V gene TRBV6-2 or TRBV6-3, with 7 bases that match TRBD1. J gave up 4 bases and V 4 bases, and 6 bases lay outside the gene matches. Germline V CDR1 and CDR2: MNHEY, SVGEGT. This CDR3 is 14 amino acids long.

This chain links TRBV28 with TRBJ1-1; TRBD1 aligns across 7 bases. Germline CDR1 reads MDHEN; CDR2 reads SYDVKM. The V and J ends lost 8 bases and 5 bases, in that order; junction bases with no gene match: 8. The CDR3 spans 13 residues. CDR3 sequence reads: CASRAADRTEAFF. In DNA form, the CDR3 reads TGTGCCAGCCGCGCTGCGGACAGGACTGAAGCTTTCTTT. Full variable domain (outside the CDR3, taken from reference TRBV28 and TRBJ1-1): DVKVTQSSRYLVKRTGEKVFLECVQDMDHENMFWYRQDPGLGLRLIYFSYDVKMKEKGDIPEGYSVSREKKERFSLILESASTNQTSMYLCASRAADRTEAFFGQGTRLTVV.